Sequencing of this TCR beta chain was carried out in a study of blood T cells in healthy people across ages. PBMCs were isolated at a quantity of at least 6 million per sample. CDR1 is LGHDT and CDR2 is YNNKEL in the germline V gene (reference sequence). CDR3 length equals 14 residues. Unmatched junction bases numbered 3, after V lost 2 bases and J lost 5 bases. A sample-barcoded 5' primer and a J-beta primer mix were used in a second PCR of roughly 7 to 11 cycles. Tags on each cDNA molecule came from a template-switch adaptor with 12 random nucleotides. TCRdb reanalysed the 5' RACE reads using MiXCR and keeps one entry per CDR3 protein. The sample lists approximately 800,000 distinct CDR3 sequences, 55% to 65% occurring once.

Source material: blood. This sequence joins TRBV3-1 and TRBJ2-1, with 7 bases that match TRBD2. This TCR was sampled from a man under 40 in good health. This chain's CDR3 is CASSQPLADNEQFF. In nucleotides, the CDR3 is TGTGCCAGCAGCCAACCCCTAGCGGACAATGAGCAGTTCTTC.